This TCR beta chain emerged from a study of T-cell reconstitution after alpha-beta-depleted transplantation in children. The CDR3 is 12 residues long. The germline CDR1 and CDR2 sequences are SGHRS and YFSETQ. V lost 0 bases and J 3 bases, leaving 4 bases between the germline ends. During its preparation, the TCRbeta library received unique molecular identifiers. Each CDR3 protein is one row after TCRdb ran MiXCR on the PCR reads. Among fewer than 550,000 distinct CDR3 sequences listed, 10% to 12% were seen once. In its sample, this clonotype was seen many times. This rearrangement joins TRBV5-1 to TRBJ2-7; D unclear. The source is a female patient between 2 and 15 years old who had a stem cell transplant for aplastic anemia, so the T cells may come from the graft donor. Here the sequenced sample was PBMCs, mostly from graft donor cells, taken 180 days after TCRalphabeta/CD19-depleted stem cell transplant. This CDR3 is CASSLADYEQYV. CDR3 nucleotide sequence: TGCGCCAGCAGCTTGGCCGACTACGAGCAGTACGTC.